This is a list of T cell receptor beta chains from one sample in a study of cytomegalovirus exposure and HLA in healthy donors. Using immunoSEQ multiplex PCR, the repertoire was profiled, and TCRdb retains in-frame clones only, with some absent. This sample's table reports roughly 65,000 clones. Sequenced material: PBMCs. The receptor source for this set is a boy between 10 and 17 years old in good health and CMV-seronegative. The CDR3 runs from the conserved cysteine through the conserved F or W. The order of the fields is clone size, D gene, J gene, V gene, CDR3 protein, CDR3 DNA. D genes are given only for firm matches. The size entry is marked missing in some rows and otherwise reads once, few, many or a size class.

NA | TRBD1 | TRBJ2-5 | TRBV7-7 | CASSQGTAVMGTQYF | TGTGCCAGCAGCCAAGGGACAGCGGTCATGGGGACCCAGTACTTC
NA | TRBD2 | TRBJ2-7 | TRBV6-6 | CASRTGTSGDEQYF | TGTGCCAGCAGAACCGGGACTAGCGGGGACGAGCAGTACTTC
NA | TRBD2 | TRBJ2-3 | TRBV27 | CASSPRTSGGTQYF | TGTGCCAGCAGTCCACGGACTAGCGGGGGGACGCAGTATTTT
NA | NA | TRBJ1-4 | TRBV5-1 | CASSPDPEGEKLFF | TGCGCCAGCAGCCCGGACCCGGAGGGCGAAAAACTGTTTTTT
NA | TRBD1 | TRBJ1-6 | TRBV6-1 | CASSDGTTGGGSPLHF | TGTGCCAGCAGTGATGGGACTACAGGGGGGGGTTCACCCCTCCACTTT
NA | NA | TRBJ1-3 | TRBV18 | CASSPRQAKGNTIYF | TGTGCCAGCTCACCAAGACAGGCTAAGGGAAACACCATATATTTT
NA | NA | TRBJ2-2 | TRBV5-1 | CASSLTPPGQNTGELFF | TGCGCCAGCAGCTTGACCCCTCCGGGACAGAACACCGGGGAGCTGTTTTTT
NA | NA | TRBJ1-2 | TRBV2 | CASSDRRANYGYTF | TGTGCCAGCAGTGACAGGCGAGCTAACTATGGCTACACCTTC
NA | NA | TRBJ1-4 | TRBV7-9 | CASSFPLATNEKLFF | TGTGCCAGCAGCTTTCCTCTTGCAACTAATGAAAAACTGTTTTTT
NA | TRBD2 | TRBJ2-7 | TRBV5-1 | CASSSLAGTYEQYF | TGCGCCAGCAGCTCCCTAGCGGGGACCTACGAGCAGTACTTC
NA | NA | TRBJ2-7 | TRBV27 | CASSLYNQHYEQYF | TGTGCCAGCAGTCTGTACAACCAACACTACGAGCAGTACTTC
NA | TRBD2 | TRBJ2-1 | TRBV29-1 | CSVEGTSGKDNEQFF | TGCAGCGTTGAAGGGACTAGCGGGAAAGACAATGAGCAGTTCTTC
NA | TRBD2 | TRBJ2-7 | TRBV19 | CARYPGGPYEQYF | TGTGCCAGATATCCGGGGGGGCCCTACGAGCAGTACTTC
NA | TRBD1 | TRBJ1-2 | TRBV19 | CASSMTGAYGYTF | TGTGCCAGTAGTATGACAGGGGCCTATGGCTACACCTTC
NA | TRBD1 | TRBJ1-1 | TRBV4-3 | CASSQGSGTGDTEAFF | TGCGCCAGCAGCCAAGGGTCTGGGACAGGGGACACTGAAGCTTTCTTT
NA | TRBD1 | TRBJ2-7 | TRBV7-9 | CASSLGSGGVYEQYF | TGTGCCAGCAGCTTAGGTTCAGGGGGTGTTTACGAGCAGTACTTC
NA | NA | TRBJ2-7 | TRBV20-1 | CSAPTRSEQYF | TGCAGTGCCCCGACTAGAAGCGAGCAGTACTTC
NA | NA | TRBJ1-1 | TRBV7-2 | CASSVDTGGTEAFF | TGTGCCAGCAGCGTTGACACCGGGGGGACTGAAGCTTTCTTT
NA | TRBD1 | TRBJ1-6 | TRBV14 | CASSPGQANSPLHF | TGTGCCAGCAGCCCGGGACAGGCCAATTCACCCCTCCACTTT
NA | TRBD1 | TRBJ2-7 | TRBV12-5 | CASGSRDRGDEQYF | TGTGCTAGTGGTTCCAGGGACAGGGGAGACGAGCAGTACTTC
NA | NA | TRBJ1-1 | TRBV6-5 | CASSYGGGTEAFF | TGTGCCAGCAGTTACGGGGGGGGGACTGAAGCTTTCTTT
NA | TRBD1 | TRBJ2-7 | TRBV6-5 | CASSPGQNEQYF | TGTGCCAGCTCCCCGGGACAGAACGAGCAGTACTTC
NA | TRBD2 | TRBJ2-5 | TRBV7-7 | CASSRTSGSQETQYF | TGTGCCAGCAGCAGGACTAGCGGGAGCCAAGAGACCCAGTACTTC
NA | TRBD1 | TRBJ1-5 | TRBV7-2 | CASSLVGTGGGQPQHF | TGTGCCAGCAGCTTAGTAGGGACAGGGGGAGGTCAGCCCCAGCATTTT
NA | NA | TRBJ2-3 | TRBV20-1 | CSASQGDTQYF | TGCAGTGCTAGTCAGGGGGATACGCAGTATTTT
NA | NA | TRBJ1-4 | TRBV5-1 | CASSPGQSLNEKLFF | TGCGCCAGCAGCCCAGGACAGTCGCTTAATGAAAAACTGTTTTTT
NA | NA | TRBJ2-1 | TRBV30 | CAFIKGGWDEQFF | TGTGCCTTCATTAAGGGAGGTTGGGATGAGCAGTTCTTC
NA | TRBD2 | TRBJ2-1 | TRBV7-7 | CASSSGLAEYNEQFF | TGTGCCAGCAGCTCCGGACTAGCGGAGTACAATGAGCAGTTCTTC
NA | TRBD2 | TRBJ2-2 | TRBV9 | CASSGSGLAGNLNTGELFF | TGTGCCAGCAGTGGCTCGGGACTAGCGGGTAATCTGAACACCGGGGAGCTGTTTTTT
NA | TRBD1 | TRBJ1-3 | TRBV18 | CASSSGGSGNTIYF | TGTGCCAGCTCTTCAGGGGGTTCTGGAAATACCATATATTTT
medium-sized | NA | TRBJ2-7 | TRBV2 | CASSPVGGYYEQYF | TGTGCCAGCAGTCCAGTGGGGGGTTACTACGAGCAGTACTTC
NA | NA | TRBJ1-5 | TRBV10-3 | CAITQGMDQPQHF | TGTGCCATCACCCAGGGGATGGATCAGCCCCAGCATTTT
NA | NA | TRBJ1-2 | TRBV2 | CASSEVTGIGYTF | TGTGCCAGCAGTGAAGTAACAGGGATAGGCTACACCTTC
NA | TRBD1 | TRBJ2-7 | TRBV30 | CAWSNFDRGFSYEQYF | TGTGCCTGGAGTAACTTCGACAGGGGATTTTCCTACGAGCAGTACTTC
NA | TRBD1 | TRBJ2-6 | TRBV4-1 | CASSLTGTGSTGANVLTF | TGCGCCAGCAGCCTGACCGGGACAGGGTCTACTGGGGCCAACGTCCTGACTTTC
NA | TRBD2 | TRBJ2-3 | TRBV19 | CASSTLGTSGGAGDTQYF | TGTGCCAGTAGTACCCTAGGGACTAGCGGGGGGGCAGGAGATACGCAGTATTTT
NA | NA | TRBJ2-1 | TRBV29-1 | CSVDGGGPIDEQFF | TGCAGCGTTGATGGGGGGGGGCCGATTGATGAGCAGTTCTTC
NA | NA | TRBJ1-5 | TRBV7-2 | CASSLQRGQPQHF | TGTGCCAGCAGCTTACAGCGAGGCCAGCCCCAGCATTTT
NA | NA | TRBJ2-7 | TRBV11-2 | CASSLGGQGQYF | TGTGCCAGCAGCTTAGGCGGTCAGGGGCAGTACTTC
NA | TRBD1 | TRBJ2-6 | TRBV30 | CAWSTGGPGANVLTF | TGTGCCTGGAGTACAGGGGGCCCTGGGGCCAACGTCCTGACTTTC
NA | NA | TRBJ2-1 | TRBV29-1 | CSVEVVLENNEQFF | TGCAGCGTTGAAGTTGTACTGGAGAACAATGAGCAGTTCTTC
NA | NA | TRBJ2-1 | TRBV10-2 | CASSPTREQFF | TGCGCCAGCAGCCCGACCAGGGAGCAGTTCTTC
NA | TRBD2 | TRBJ2-1 | TRBV7-9 | CASSFGLAVRDEQFF | TGTGCCAGCAGCTTCGGACTAGCTGTACGCGATGAGCAGTTCTTC
NA | TRBD1 | TRBJ2-7 | TRBV18 | CASSPGQGREQYF | TGTGCCAGCTCACCCGGACAGGGGCGCGAGCAGTACTTC
NA | NA | TRBJ2-1 | TRBV6-6 | CASSPGTRTYNEQFF | TGTGCCAGCAGCCCCGGGACTCGGACCTACAATGAGCAGTTCTTC
NA | TRBD1 | TRBJ1-2 | TRBV27 | CASSLQGAFRYTF | TGTGCCAGCAGTTTGCAGGGGGCATTTCGCTACACCTTC
NA | NA | TRBJ2-7 | TRBV18 | CASSPETESEQYF | TGTGCCAGCTCACCAGAGACAGAGAGCGAGCAGTACTTC
NA | NA | TRBJ2-7 | TRBV13 | CASSPGTSASYF | TGTGCCAGCAGCCCCGGGACATCCGCTTCGTACTTC
NA | TRBD1 | TRBJ1-1 | TRBV18 | CASSPLDRGNTEAFF | TGTGCCAGCTCACCCCTTGACAGGGGTAACACTGAAGCTTTCTTT